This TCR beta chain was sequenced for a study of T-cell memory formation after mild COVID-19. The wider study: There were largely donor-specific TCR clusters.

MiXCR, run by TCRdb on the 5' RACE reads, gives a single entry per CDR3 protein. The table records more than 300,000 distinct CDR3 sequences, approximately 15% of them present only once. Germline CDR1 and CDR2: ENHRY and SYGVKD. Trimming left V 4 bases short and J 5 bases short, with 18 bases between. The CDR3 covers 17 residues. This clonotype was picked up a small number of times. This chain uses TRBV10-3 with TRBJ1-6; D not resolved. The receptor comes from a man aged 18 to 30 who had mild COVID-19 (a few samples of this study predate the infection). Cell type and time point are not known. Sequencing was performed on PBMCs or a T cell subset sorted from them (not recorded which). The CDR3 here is CAISAPFAPENNSPLHF. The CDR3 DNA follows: TGTGCCATCAGTGCTCCATTTGCCCCCGAAAATAATTCACCCCTCCACTTT.